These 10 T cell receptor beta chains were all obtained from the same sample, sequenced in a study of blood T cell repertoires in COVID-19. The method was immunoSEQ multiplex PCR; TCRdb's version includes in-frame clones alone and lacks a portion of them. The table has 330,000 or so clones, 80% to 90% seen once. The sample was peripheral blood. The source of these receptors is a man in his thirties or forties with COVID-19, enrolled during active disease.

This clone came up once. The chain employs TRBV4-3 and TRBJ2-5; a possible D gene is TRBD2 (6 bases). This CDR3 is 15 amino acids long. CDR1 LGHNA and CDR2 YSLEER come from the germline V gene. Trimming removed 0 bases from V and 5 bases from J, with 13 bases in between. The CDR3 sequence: CASSQDRAGTETQYF. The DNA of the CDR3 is TGCGCCAGCAGCCAAGATAGGGCGGGAACGGAGACCCAGTACTTC.

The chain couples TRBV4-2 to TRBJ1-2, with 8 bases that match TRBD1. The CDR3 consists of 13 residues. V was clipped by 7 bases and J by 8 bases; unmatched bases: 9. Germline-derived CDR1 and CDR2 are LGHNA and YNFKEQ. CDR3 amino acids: CASTYRGEGGYTF. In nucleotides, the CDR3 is TGTGCCAGCACTTACAGGGGGGAGGGAGGCTACACCTTC.

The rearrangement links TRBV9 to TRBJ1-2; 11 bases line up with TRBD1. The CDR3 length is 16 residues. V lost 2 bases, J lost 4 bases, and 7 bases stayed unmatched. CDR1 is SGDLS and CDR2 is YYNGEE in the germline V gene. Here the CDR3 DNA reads TGTGCCAGCAGCGTTGGAAGGACAGGGGGCCGCTATGGCTACACCTTC. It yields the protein CASSVGRTGGRYGYTF. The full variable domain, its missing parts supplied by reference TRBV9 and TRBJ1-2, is DSGVTQTPKHLITATGQRVTLRCSPRSGDLSVYWYQQSLDQGLQFLIQYYNGEERAKGNILERFSAQQFPDLHSELNLSSLELGDSALYFCASSVGRTGGRYGYTFGSGTRLTVV.

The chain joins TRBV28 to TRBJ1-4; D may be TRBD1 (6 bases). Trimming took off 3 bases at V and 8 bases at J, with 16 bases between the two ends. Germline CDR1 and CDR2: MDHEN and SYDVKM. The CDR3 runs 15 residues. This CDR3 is CASSFVLQGGEKLFF. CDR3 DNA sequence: TGTGCCAGCAGTTTTGTATTACAGGGCGGGGAAAAACTGTTTTTT.

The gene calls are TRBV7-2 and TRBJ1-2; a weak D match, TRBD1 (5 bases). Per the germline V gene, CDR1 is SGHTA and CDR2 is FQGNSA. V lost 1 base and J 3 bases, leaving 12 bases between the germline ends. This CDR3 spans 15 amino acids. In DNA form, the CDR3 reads TGTGCCAGCAGCTTAGTGGCCAGGGACTACTATGGCTACACCTTC. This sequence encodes CASSLVARDYYGYTF.

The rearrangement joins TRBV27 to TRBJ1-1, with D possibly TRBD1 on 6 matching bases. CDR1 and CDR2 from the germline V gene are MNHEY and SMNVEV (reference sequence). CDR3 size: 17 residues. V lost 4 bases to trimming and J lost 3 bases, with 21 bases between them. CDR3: CASSYGTGSYTDTEAFF. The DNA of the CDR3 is TGTGCCAGCAGTTACGGTACAGGGTCTTATACGGACACTGAAGCTTTCTTT.

CDR3 sequence: CASSTYRGYQRNTEAFF. Here the CDR3 DNA reads TGTGCCAGCAGTACTTACCGGGGGTATCAGAGGAACACTGAAGCTTTCTTT. The chain uses TRBV6-2 or TRBV6-3 and TRBJ1-1, with a possible D match to TRBD1 (5 bases). The V end lost 5 bases, the J end lost 1 base, and 20 bases lay between the germline ends. This CDR3 has 17 residues. The germline CDR1 and CDR2 sequences are MNHEY and SVGEGT.

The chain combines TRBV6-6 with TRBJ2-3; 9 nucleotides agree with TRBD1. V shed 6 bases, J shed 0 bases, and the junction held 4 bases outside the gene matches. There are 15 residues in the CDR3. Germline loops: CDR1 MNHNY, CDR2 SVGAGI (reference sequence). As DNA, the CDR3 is TGTGCCAGCAGCCGGACAGGGGATAGCACAGATACGCAGTATTTT. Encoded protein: CASSRTGDSTDTQYF.

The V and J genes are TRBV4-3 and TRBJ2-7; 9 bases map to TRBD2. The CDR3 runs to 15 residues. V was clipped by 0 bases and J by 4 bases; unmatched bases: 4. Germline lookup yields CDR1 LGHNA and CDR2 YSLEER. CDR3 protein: CASSQDLAGPYEQYF. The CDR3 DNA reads TGCGCCAGCAGCCAAGACCTAGCGGGACCTTACGAGCAGTACTTC.

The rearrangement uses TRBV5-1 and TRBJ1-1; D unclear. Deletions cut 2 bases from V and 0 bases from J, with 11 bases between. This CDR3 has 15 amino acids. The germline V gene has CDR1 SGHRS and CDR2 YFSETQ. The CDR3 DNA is TGCGCCAGCAGCTTCCTCTCAACAGTGAACACTGAAGCTTTCTTT. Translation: CASSFLSTVNTEAFF.